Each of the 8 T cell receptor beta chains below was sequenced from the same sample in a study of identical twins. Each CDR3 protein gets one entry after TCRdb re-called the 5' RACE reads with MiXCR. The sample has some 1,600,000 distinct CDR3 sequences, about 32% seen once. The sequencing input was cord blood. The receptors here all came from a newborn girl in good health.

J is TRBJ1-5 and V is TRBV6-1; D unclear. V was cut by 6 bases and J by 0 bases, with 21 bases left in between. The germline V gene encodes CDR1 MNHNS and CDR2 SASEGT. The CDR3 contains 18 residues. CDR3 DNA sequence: TGTGCCAGCAGCACCTCCGTACACGGCGACTATAGCAATCAGCCCCAGCATTTT. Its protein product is CASSTSVHGDYSNQPQHF.

The CDR3 coding sequence is TGTGCCAGCAGCTTAGAGGGGACCGGGTTAAATGAAAAACTGTTTTTT. Protein product: CASSLEGTGLNEKLFF. This chain connects TRBV7-2 to TRBJ1-4; a weak D match, TRBD1 (5 bases). The CDR3 has 16 amino acids. Trimming stripped 1 base from V and 5 bases from J, with 14 bases between. Germline loops: CDR1 SGHTA, CDR2 FQGNSA.

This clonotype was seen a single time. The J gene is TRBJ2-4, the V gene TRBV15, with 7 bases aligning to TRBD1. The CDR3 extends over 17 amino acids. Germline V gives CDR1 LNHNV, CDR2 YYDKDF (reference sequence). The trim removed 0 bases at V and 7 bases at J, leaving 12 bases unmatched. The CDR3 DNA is TGTGCCACCAGCAGAGATCTGCCCGGACAGGCCAGGAACATTCAGTACTTC. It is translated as CATSRDLPGQARNIQYF.

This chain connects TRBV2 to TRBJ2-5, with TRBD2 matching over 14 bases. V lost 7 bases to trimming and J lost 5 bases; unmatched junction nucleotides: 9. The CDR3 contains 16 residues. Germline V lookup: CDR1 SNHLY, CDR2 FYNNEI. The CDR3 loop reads CASTWTSGGRGETQYF. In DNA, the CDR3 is TGTGCCAGCACTTGGACTAGCGGGGGGCGAGGGGAGACCCAGTACTTC.

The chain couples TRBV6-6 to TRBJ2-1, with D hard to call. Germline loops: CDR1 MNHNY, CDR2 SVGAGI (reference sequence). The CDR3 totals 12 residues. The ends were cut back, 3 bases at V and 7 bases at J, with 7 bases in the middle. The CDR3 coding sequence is TGTGCCAGCAGTTATGGGAAAAATGAGCAGTTCTTC. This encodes CASSYGKNEQFF.

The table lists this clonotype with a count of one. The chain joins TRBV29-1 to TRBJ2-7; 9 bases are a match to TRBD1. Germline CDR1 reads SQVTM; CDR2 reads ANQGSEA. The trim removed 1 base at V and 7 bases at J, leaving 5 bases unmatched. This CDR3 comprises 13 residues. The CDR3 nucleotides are TGCAGCGTTGAAGGGACAGGGGTGGGGGAGCAGTACTTC. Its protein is CSVEGTGVGEQYF.

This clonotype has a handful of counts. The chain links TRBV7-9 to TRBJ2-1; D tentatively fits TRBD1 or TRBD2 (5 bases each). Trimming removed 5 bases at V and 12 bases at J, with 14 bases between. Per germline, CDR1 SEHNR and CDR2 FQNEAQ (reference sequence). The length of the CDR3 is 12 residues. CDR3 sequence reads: CASSLYDGGQFF. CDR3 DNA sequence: TGTGCCAGCAGCCTCTATGATGGGGGGCAGTTCTTC.

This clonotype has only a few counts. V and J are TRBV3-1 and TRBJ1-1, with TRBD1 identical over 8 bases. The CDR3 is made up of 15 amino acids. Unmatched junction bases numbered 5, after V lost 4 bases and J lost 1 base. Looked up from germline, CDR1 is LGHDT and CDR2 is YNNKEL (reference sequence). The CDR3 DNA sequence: TGTGCCAGCAGCCGTCAGGGGGCGGGGAACACTGAAGCTTTCTTT. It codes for CASSRQGAGNTEAFF.